The rows below give T cell receptor beta chains drawn from one sample of a study of blood T cell repertoires in COVID-19. Profiling relied on immunoSEQ multiplex PCR, and the TCRdb table lists in-frame clones only, not all of them. The table has 150,000 to 200,000 clones, roughly 79% seen once; the top ten hold approximately 15%. The material sequenced was peripheral blood. The receptors were sampled from a man between 60 and 75 years old with active or convalescent COVID-19. CDR3s include the opening cysteine and the closing phenylalanine or tryptophan. The D gene is left open where the match is weak. Expanded clones get a size class; other rows say once, few or many, or leave the size out.

d_gene	v_gene	abundance	j_gene	CDR3aa	CDR3nt
TRBD2	TRBV2	.	TRBJ2-7	CASRLAGAYEQYF	TGTGCCAGCAGACTAGCGGGGGCCTACGAGCAGTACTTC
.	TRBV18	.	TRBJ2-7	CASSPGLSTYEQYF	TGTGCCAGCTCCCCCGGACTGAGTACCTACGAGCAGTACTTC
TRBD2	TRBV30	.	TRBJ2-3	CAWRAGGARDTQYF	TGTGCCTGGAGGGCCGGGGGGGCGAGGGATACGCAGTATTTT
.	TRBV19	.	TRBJ2-1	CASSIIEVTSYNEQFF	TGTGCCAGTAGTATAATAGAGGTGACTAGTTACAATGAGCAGTTCTTC
TRBD2	TRBV4-1	.	TRBJ2-1	CASSQGLAGNNEQFF	TGCGCCAGCAGCCAGGGACTAGCGGGGAACAATGAGCAGTTCTTC
.	TRBV5-4	.	TRBJ2-3	CASSVGAGTQYF	TGTGCCAGCAGCGTGGGAGCAGGTACGCAGTATTTT
.	TRBV3-1/TRBV3-2	.	TRBJ2-7	CASSQNTYEQYF	TGTGCCAGCAGCCAGAACACATACGAGCAGTACTTC
TRBD1	TRBV15	.	TRBJ2-1	CATSRLVNRDRVTEQFF	TGTGCCACCAGCAGATTAGTAAACCGGGACAGGGTTACTGAGCAGTTCTTC
.	TRBV30	.	TRBJ1-2	CAWSPTRLVRSGYTF	TGTGCCTGGAGTCCTACAAGGTTGGTTAGGAGTGGCTACACCTTC
.	TRBV18	.	TRBJ1-1	CASSRDAVGGSGAFF	TGTGCCAGCTCACGGGACGCAGTTGGGGGCTCGGGAGCTTTCTTT
TRBD1	TRBV11-1	.	TRBJ2-5	CASSQNTGGQETQYF	TGTGCCAGCAGCCAAAATACAGGGGGCCAAGAGACCCAGTACTTC
TRBD2	TRBV5-1	.	TRBJ2-2	CASSPRAGDTGELFF	TGCGCCAGCAGTCCCAGGGCGGGGGACACCGGGGAGCTGTTTTTT
TRBD2	TRBV15	.	TRBJ2-3	CATSRDLIAGGLTITDTQYF	TGTGCCACCAGCAGAGATCTAATAGCGGGAGGACTTACGATCACAGATACGCAGTATTTT
.	TRBV27	.	TRBJ2-7	CASSFAGQIYEQYF	TGTGCCAGCAGTTTTGCGGGACAGATATACGAGCAGTACTTC
.	TRBV29-1	.	TRBJ2-7	CSVVSVYEQYF	TGCAGCGTTGTGTCAGTCTACGAGCAGTACTTC
TRBD1	TRBV23-1	.	TRBJ2-5	CASSRDSQETQYF	TGCGCCAGCAGTAGGGACAGTCAAGAGACCCAGTACTTC
.	TRBV6-2/TRBV6-3	once	TRBJ2-7	CASSSGRGGEQYF	TGTGCCAGCAGTTCCGGCCGGGGTGGGGAGCAGTACTTC
.	TRBV6-1	once	TRBJ2-7	CASSENRDYEQYF	TGTGCCAGCAGTGAGAACAGGGACTACGAGCAGTACTTC
.	TRBV18	.	TRBJ2-7	CASSRTGGGEQYF	TGTGCCAGCTCACGTACAGGGGGGGGCGAGCAGTACTTC
TRBD2	TRBV10-2	.	TRBJ2-7	CASSRGLAGNEQYF	TGCGCCAGCAGCCGAGGACTAGCGGGAAACGAGCAGTACTTC
TRBD1	TRBV4-1	.	TRBJ2-7	CASSQPGTGDEQYF	TGCGCCAGCAGCCAACCCGGGACAGGGGACGAGCAGTACTTC
.	TRBV5-1	.	TRBJ2-1	CASSLDSGVYNEQFF	TGCGCCAGCAGCTTGGATAGCGGAGTATACAATGAGCAGTTCTTC
TRBD1	TRBV6-5	.	TRBJ2-1	CASSYAGLRQGNEQFF	TGTGCCAGCAGTTACGCCGGACTTCGACAGGGCAATGAGCAGTTCTTC
.	TRBV11-3	.	TRBJ2-3	CASSSYGTDTQYF	TGTGCCAGCAGCTCGTATGGCACAGATACGCAGTATTTT
.	TRBV2	once	TRBJ2-5	CASSDGRGRETQYF	TGTGCCAGCAGTGACGGGAGGGGGCGAGAGACCCAGTACTTC